This TCR beta chain was identified during a study of T-cell reconstitution after alpha-beta-depleted transplantation in children. Preparing the TCRbeta library involved the use of unique molecular identifiers. TCRdb redid the calling of the PCR reads with MiXCR, one entry per CDR3 protein. The sample holds 500,000 to 650,000 distinct CDR3 sequences; 10% to 15% are singletons and the top ten take 2.2%. Germline V gene data show CDR1 as ENHRY and CDR2 as SYGVKD. This CDR3 has 16 amino acids. After removal of 5 bases from V and 1 base from J, the junction contained 5 bases not matched to a gene. The study, taken as a whole, reports: Newly produced T cells mostly provided counts and TCRbeta diversity after one year, as hyperexpanded clones declined. Recipient T cells and thymic progenitors that survived gave rise to the high TCRbeta diversity observed at day 60 in some patients. As was reported, about two months after transplant, alpha-beta T cells came from several hundred expanded graft clones.

About this clonotype: Its antigen is not identified.

This chain uses TRBV10-3 with TRBJ2-1; 10 bases agree with TRBD2. Here the sequenced sample was PBMCs, mostly from graft donor cells, taken 360 days after TCRalphabeta/CD19-depleted stem cell transplant. This TCR derives from a male patient aged 10 to 17 who had a stem cell transplant for acute myeloid leukemia, so the T cells may come from the graft donor. CDR3: CAISLTSGTSYNEQFF. CDR3 sequence (DNA): TGTGCCATCAGTCTAACTAGCGGGACGTCCTACAATGAGCAGTTCTTC.